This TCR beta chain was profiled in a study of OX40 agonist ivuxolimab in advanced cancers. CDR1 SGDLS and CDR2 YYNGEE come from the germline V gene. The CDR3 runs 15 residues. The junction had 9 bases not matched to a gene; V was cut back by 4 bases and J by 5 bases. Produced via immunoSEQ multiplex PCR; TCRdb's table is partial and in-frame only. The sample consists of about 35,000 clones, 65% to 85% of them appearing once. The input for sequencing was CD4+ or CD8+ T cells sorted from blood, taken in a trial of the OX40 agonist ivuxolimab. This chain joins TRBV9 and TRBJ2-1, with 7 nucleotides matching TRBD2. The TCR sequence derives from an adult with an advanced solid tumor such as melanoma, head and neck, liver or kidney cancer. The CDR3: CASSSTSDSDNEQFF. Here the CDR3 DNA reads TGTGCCAGCAGCTCAACTAGCGATAGTGACAATGAGCAGTTCTTC.